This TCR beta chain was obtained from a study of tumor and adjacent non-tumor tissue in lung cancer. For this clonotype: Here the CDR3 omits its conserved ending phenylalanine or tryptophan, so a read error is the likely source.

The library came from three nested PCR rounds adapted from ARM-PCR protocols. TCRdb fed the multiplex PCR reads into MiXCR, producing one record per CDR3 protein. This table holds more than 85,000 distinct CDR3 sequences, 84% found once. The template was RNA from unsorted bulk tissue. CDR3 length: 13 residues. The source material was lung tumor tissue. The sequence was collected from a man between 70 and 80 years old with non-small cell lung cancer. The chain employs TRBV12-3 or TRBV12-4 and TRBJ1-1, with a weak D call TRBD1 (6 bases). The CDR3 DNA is TGTGCTAGCAGTCCAAGGGGGGGCACTGAAGCTTTCTCT. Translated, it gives CASSPRGGTEAFS.